These 21 T cell receptor beta chains were sequenced from one sample in a study of blood T cells in healthy people across ages. Together with a sample-barcoded 5' primer, a J-beta primer mix was included in a second PCR lasting 7 to 11 cycles. Using its own MiXCR run on the 5' RACE reads, TCRdb lists one record per CDR3 protein. The sample records some 780,000 distinct CDR3 sequences, just over 55% being singletons. The sequencing sample was made of blood. The receptors were sampled from a man in his forties in good health.

In this sample, this clonotype turned up many times. This sequence joins TRBV20-1 and TRBJ2-6, with a possible D match to TRBD2 (6 bases). The CDR3 loop spans 15 amino acids. Germline CDR1 reads DFQATT; CDR2 reads SNEGSKA (reference sequence). V dropped 3 bases and J dropped 3 bases, with 12 bases sitting between them. The DNA for the CDR3 is TGCAGTGCTAGGGTTACGGGAGTTGGGGCCAACGTCCTGACTTTC. The encoded protein is CSARVTGVGANVLTF.

The genes are TRBV28 and TRBJ2-7; 7 bases agree with TRBD1. CDR1 MDHEN and CDR2 SYDVKM come from the germline V gene. The V segment lost 5 bases and the J segment 0 bases; nucleotides outside the gene matches: 4. The CDR3 runs to 14 residues. This chain's CDR3 is CASSMTGRSYEQYF. Here the CDR3 DNA reads TGTGCCAGCAGTATGACAGGGCGCTCCTACGAGCAGTACTTC.

V and J are TRBV6-5 and TRBJ2-4, with TRBD1 matching 8 bases. The last part of the DNA fits TRBJ2-5 better; the J call may be wrong. The CDR3 extends over 15 amino acids. Germline CDR1 and CDR2: MNHEY and SVGAGI. The CDR3 bases are TGTGCCAGCAGCCCCCGGACAGGGTCAATGGAGACCCAGTACTTC. Protein: CASSPRTGSMETQYF.

V gene TRBV6-5 combines with J gene TRBJ2-3; weak D call: TRBD1 (8 bases). Germline V gene lookup returns CDR1 MNHEY and CDR2 SVGAGI. V lost 6 bases, J lost 6 bases, and 19 bases lay in between. The length of the CDR3 is 15 residues. The CDR3 sequence: CASSHGQGGADTQYF. The CDR3, as DNA: TGTGCCAGCAGCCACGGACAGGGAGGGGCGGATACGCAGTATTTT.

The gene calls are TRBV6-5 and TRBJ1-5; D not certain. The germline V gene encodes CDR1 MNHEY and CDR2 SVGAGI. V was shortened by 7 bases and J by 4 bases, with 11 bases between the two germline ends. CDR3 size: 13 residues. CDR3 DNA sequence: TGTGCCAGCACCCAAAGTACGAATCAGCCCCAGCATTTT. As protein: CASTQSTNQPQHF.

The chain recombines TRBV10-3 with TRBJ2-7; 7 bases line up with TRBD2. Looked up from germline, CDR1 is ENHRY and CDR2 is SYGVKD. This CDR3 is built from 15 residues. V lost 0 bases to trimming and J lost 4 bases; unmatched junction nucleotides: 6. The CDR3 sequence is CAISESGRAAYEQYF. CDR3 coding DNA: TGTGCCATCAGTGAGTCGGGGAGGGCCGCGTACGAGCAGTACTTC.

The genes are TRBV24-1 and TRBJ2-5; D is possibly TRBD1 or TRBD2 (6 bases each). This CDR3 is built from 15 residues. Germline V gene sequence: CDR1 KGHDR, CDR2 SFDVKD. V was cut by 0 bases and J by 4 bases, with 11 bases left in between. CDR3 coding DNA: TGTGCCACCAGTGATTTGCGAGGGGGGAGAGAGACCCAGTACTTC. Protein product: CATSDLRGGRETQYF.

V usage is TRBV25-1 and J usage is TRBJ2-3; TRBD2 is a possible D gene (6 bases). The CDR3 has 15 amino acids. Germline-derived CDR1 and CDR2 are MGHDK and SYGVNS. Between the trimmed V and J ends, which lost 1 base and 4 bases, there was a span of 12 bases. CDR3 amino acids: CASSEWSGEADTQYF. CDR3 DNA: TGTGCCAGCAGTGAATGGTCCGGGGAGGCAGATACGCAGTATTTT.

In this sample, this clonotype turned up a few times. The chain combines TRBV28 with TRBJ2-5; 8 bases match TRBD2. J was trimmed by 1 base and V by 10 bases; bases with no gene match: 14. The CDR3 is 16 residues long. Germline loops: CDR1 MDHEN, CDR2 SYDVKM. The CDR3 sequence: CATFKSGSGSQETQYF. CDR3 DNA sequence: TGTGCCACCTTTAAGTCAGGGAGCGGGAGCCAAGAGACCCAGTACTTC.

This clonotype was picked up many times. CDR3 in amino acids: CASSPSTDTSTDTQYF. The CDR3, as DNA: TGTGCCAGCAGTCCCTCGACAGACACTAGCACAGATACGCAGTATTTT. The chain uses TRBV27 and TRBJ2-3; D may be TRBD1 (5 bases). CDR1 is MNHEY and CDR2 is SMNVEV in the germline V gene (reference sequence). V dropped 5 bases and J dropped 0 bases, with 15 bases sitting between them. There are 16 residues in the CDR3.

The chain employs TRBV28 and TRBJ2-7, with 7 positions matching TRBD2. In germline, CDR1 is MDHEN, CDR2 SYDVKM. The CDR3 totals 14 residues. V shed 3 bases, J shed 4 bases, and the junction held 6 bases outside the gene matches. CDR3 DNA: TGTGCCAGCAGTTTCCACGGGGGGAAGTACGAGCAGTACTTC. Amino acids: CASSFHGGKYEQYF.

This chain joins TRBV3-1 and TRBJ2-7, with 11 positions matching TRBD1. CDR3 size: 19 residues. Germline assignment: CDR1 LGHDT and CDR2 YNNKEL (reference sequence). V gave up 11 bases and J gave up 7 bases; unmatched junction bases: 28. The CDR3 DNA follows: TGTGCCGGACCTCGTAGAGGACAGGGGGCCAATCTTGGCTACAATGAGCAGTACTTC. It codes for CAGPRRGQGANLGYNEQYF.

V usage is TRBV5-6 and J usage is TRBJ1-1; tentative D call: TRBD1 (5 bases). Germline V lookup: CDR1 SGHDT, CDR2 YYEEEE. This CDR3 region has 12 residues. Trimming cost V 7 bases and J 12 bases, with 19 bases left between them. The CDR3 bases are TGTGCCAGCCACGACAGAAATGCGGAAACTTTCTTT. It specifies CASHDRNAETFF.

The chain recombines TRBV2 with TRBJ1-1; TRBD1 matches 9 bases. CDR1 and CDR2 (germline): SNHLY, FYNNEI. J lost 5 bases, V lost 4 bases, and 2 bases had no gene match. This CDR3 comprises 13 residues. The chain's CDR3 is CASSGDRDTEAFF. The CDR3 DNA follows: TGTGCCAGCAGTGGGGACAGGGATACTGAAGCTTTCTTT.

This clonotype was observed a few times. The chain employs TRBV10-3 and TRBJ2-1; D gene ambiguous. The germline CDR1 and CDR2 sequences are ENHRY and SYGVKD. V dropped 0 bases and J dropped 0 bases, with 9 bases sitting between them. The CDR3 runs to 16 residues. The CDR3 loop reads CAISESTASSYNEQFF. The CDR3 region has the DNA TGTGCCATCAGTGAGTCTACAGCCTCCTCCTACAATGAGCAGTTCTTC.

CDR3: CASSYGLRIANEKLFF. CDR3 bases: TGTGCCAGCAGTTACGGGCTACGGATAGCGAATGAAAAACTGTTTTTT. This chain connects TRBV6-2 or TRBV6-3 to TRBJ1-4; D not certain. Per the germline V gene, CDR1 is MNHEY and CDR2 is SVGEGT. Trimming removed 2 bases from V and 5 bases from J, with 15 bases in between. CDR3 length equals 16 residues.

The rearrangement joins TRBV20-1 to TRBJ2-5; a weak D match, TRBD2 (5 bases). The germline V gene has CDR1 DFQATT and CDR2 SNEGSKA (reference sequence). V was cut by 1 base and J by 2 bases, with 14 bases left in between. This CDR3 is built from 15 residues. DNA of the CDR3: TGCAGTGCTAGAGGGGAGACCGCTAGACAAGAGACCCAGTACTTC. This encodes CSARGETARQETQYF.

A note on this clonotype: At one boundary the junction diverges from the germline segment, which might be a read error. V is TRBV5-1 and J is TRBJ2-1, with 8 positions matching TRBD1. This CDR3 is built from 14 residues. Germline lookup yields CDR1 SGHRS and CDR2 YFSETQ. CDR3 in amino acids: CARSFRTGNNEQFF. Here the CDR3 DNA reads TGCGCCAGAAGCTTCAGGACAGGGAACAATGAGCAGTTCTTC.

CDR3 coding DNA: TGTGCCAGCAGCCAACGTAGGCTAGAGATTATGGAGACCCAGTACTTC. Amino acid sequence: CASSQRRLEIMETQYF. This rearrangement joins TRBV7-8 to TRBJ2-5; D gene unclear. The ends were cut back, 5 bases at V and 5 bases at J, with 21 bases in the middle. Germline loops: CDR1 SGHVS, CDR2 FQNEAQ. CDR3 length equals 16 residues.

The chain employs TRBV10-3 and TRBJ1-1; possible D gene TRBD1, 5 bases. Germline V gene data show CDR1 as ENHRY and CDR2 as SYGVKD. V lost 4 bases and J lost 11, with 20 bases in between. This CDR3 spans 14 amino acids. CDR3 protein: CAISGGLGTEGAFF. As DNA, the CDR3 is TGTGCCATCAGTGGGGGTCTCGGGACTGAAGGGGCTTTCTTT.

The J gene is TRBJ2-1, the V gene TRBV7-3; a weak D match, TRBD2 (6 bases). The V end was cut by 2 bases, the J end by 5 bases, with 22 bases between. The CDR3 is made up of 18 amino acids. Germline V gene sequence: CDR1 SGHTA, CDR2 FQGTGA. The CDR3 loop reads CASSLRPRERAANNEQFF. CDR3 coding DNA: TGTGCCAGCAGCTTACGCCCCCGGGAGCGCGCGGCCAACAATGAGCAGTTCTTC.